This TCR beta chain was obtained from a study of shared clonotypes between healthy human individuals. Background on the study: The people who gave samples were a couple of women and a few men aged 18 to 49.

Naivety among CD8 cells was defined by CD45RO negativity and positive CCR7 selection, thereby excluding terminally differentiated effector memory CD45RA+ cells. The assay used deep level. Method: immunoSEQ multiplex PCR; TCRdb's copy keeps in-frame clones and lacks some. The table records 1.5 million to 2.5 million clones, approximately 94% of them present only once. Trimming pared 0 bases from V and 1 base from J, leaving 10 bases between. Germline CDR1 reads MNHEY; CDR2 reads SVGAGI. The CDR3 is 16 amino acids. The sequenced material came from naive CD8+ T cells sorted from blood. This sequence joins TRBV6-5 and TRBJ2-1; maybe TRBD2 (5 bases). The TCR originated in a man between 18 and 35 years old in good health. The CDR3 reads CASSYSREPSYNEQFF. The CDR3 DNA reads TGTGCCAGCAGTTACTCGAGGGAACCTTCCTACAATGAGCAGTTCTTC.